The 13 T cell receptor beta chains listed next were all sequenced from one sample in a study of cytomegalovirus exposure and HLA in healthy donors. Primers: 60 Vbeta forward and 13 Jbeta reverse. Profiling relied on immunoSEQ multiplex PCR, and the TCRdb table lists in-frame clones only, not all of them. The data show about 190,000 clones, with roughly 76% seen just once and roughly 6.7% held by the top ten. Sequencing was carried out using PBMCs. The receptors come from a middle-aged man in good health and CMV-seropositive.

The table lists this clone with a few counts. V and J are TRBV10-2 and TRBJ2-5, with 11 bases that match TRBD2. With V trimmed by 6 bases and J by 5 bases, 11 bases remained unmatched. Germline CDR1 is WSHSY and CDR2 is SAAADI. The CDR3 length is 16 residues. The CDR3 DNA reads TGCGCCAGCAGGATCGGTAGCGGGGGGGCCGGGGAGACCCAGTACTTC. It is translated as CASRIGSGGAGETQYF.

The chain is built from TRBV7-8 and TRBJ1-6, with a weak D call TRBD1 (5 bases). Trimming removed 5 bases at V and 7 bases at J, with 18 bases between. Germline V gene lookup returns CDR1 SGHVS and CDR2 FQNEAQ. The CDR3 extends over 16 amino acids. The CDR3 is CASSRTSLTVNSPLHF. CDR3 DNA sequence: TGTGCCAGCAGCCGCACATCGTTGACAGTCAATTCACCCCTCCACTTT. Full variable domain (missing parts from reference TRBV7-8 and TRBJ1-6): GAGVSQSPRYKVAKRGQDVALRCDPISGHVSLFWYQQALGQGPEFLTYFQNEAQLDKSGLPSDRFFAERPEGSVSTLKIQRTQQEDSAVYLCASSRTSLTVNSPLHFGNGTRLTVT.

J is TRBJ2-1 and V is TRBV10-3; possible D gene TRBD2, 6 bases. The CDR3 totals 15 residues. In germline, CDR1 is ENHRY, CDR2 SYGVKD. The V and J ends lost 1 base and 5 bases respectively, with 12 bases between them. Written as DNA, the CDR3 is TGTGCCATCAGTGAGTTTGGAGGGGATAACAATGAGCAGTTCTTC. Protein sequence: CAISEFGGDNNEQFF.

V and J are TRBV6-5 and TRBJ2-7; D is perhaps TRBD1 (6 bases). The germline gives CDR1 MNHEY, CDR2 SVGAGI. The CDR3 extends over 13 amino acids. Trimming removed 5 bases from V and 3 bases from J, with 11 bases in between. CDR3 in amino acids: CASSPDRFYEQYF. CDR3 DNA: TGTGCCAGCAGTCCGGACAGATTCTACGAGCAGTACTTC.

The chain is built from TRBV28 and TRBJ2-1; 11 nucleotides align to TRBD2. Trimming took 5 bases from V and 12 from J; bases not matched to a gene: 3. Germline CDR1 and CDR2: MDHEN and SYDVKM. CDR3 length equals 12 residues. CDR3 DNA: TGTGCCAGCAGTCTAGGGACTAGCGGGCAGTTCTTC. Residues: CASSLGTSGQFF.

The genes are TRBV19 and TRBJ1-4; 9 nucleotides match TRBD1. CDR3 size: 13 residues. V lost 5 bases to trimming and J lost 8 bases; unmatched junction nucleotides: 3. The germline V gene encodes CDR1 LNHDA and CDR2 SQIVND (reference sequence). CDR3 in DNA: TGTGCCAGTAGTCCCGACAGGGGGGAAAAACTGTTTTTT. Translation gives CASSPDRGEKLFF.

The gene calls are TRBV6-5 and TRBJ2-7; D is possibly TRBD1 (5 bases). Germline V CDR1 and CDR2: MNHEY, SVGAGI. The CDR3 consists of 14 residues. Trimming shortened V by 3 bases and J by 4 bases, and 13 bases separated the two germline ends. This chain's CDR3 is CASSYDRLSYEQYF. The CDR3 DNA reads TGTGCCAGCAGTTATGACAGACTCTCATACGAGCAGTACTTC.

This rearrangement joins TRBV5-4 to TRBJ2-5, with 7 bases fitting TRBD2. CDR1 is SGHNT and CDR2 is YYREEE in the germline V gene (reference sequence). With 4 bases clipped from V and 0 bases from J, the junction kept 12 bases outside the gene matches. The CDR3 runs 17 residues. In DNA form, the CDR3 reads TGTGCCAGCAGCAATTCTGAAGCGGGAACCCACCAAGAGACCCAGTACTTC. Translated, it gives CASSNSEAGTHQETQYF.

The chain combines TRBV7-6 with TRBJ2-2; the match to TRBD1 covers 7 bases. CDR1 is SGHVS and CDR2 is FNYEAQ in the germline V gene. V was pared by 5 bases and J by 5 bases, with 11 bases of the junction left unmatched. CDR3 size: 16 residues. CDR3 DNA sequence: TGTGCCAGCAGCCCGAATCGACAGGGCTTAACCGGGGAGCTGTTTTTT. It translates to CASSPNRQGLTGELFF.

The chain employs TRBV4-3 and TRBJ1-6; 7 nucleotides line up with TRBD1. The germline V gene encodes CDR1 LGHNA and CDR2 YSLEER. Germline trimming cut 3 bases from V and 7 bases from J; bases unmatched to any gene: 3. The CDR3 is 14 residues long. The CDR3 is CASSHTGANSPLHF. CDR3 nucleotides: TGCGCCAGCAGCCATACAGGGGCCAATTCACCCCTCCACTTT.

This clone was seen only once. This sequence joins TRBV9 and TRBJ2-1; 8 bases are shared with TRBD2. Trimming took 6 bases from V and 0 from J; bases not matched to a gene: 8. Germline CDR1 is SGDLS and CDR2 is YYNGEE. The CDR3 consists of 16 residues. The CDR3 DNA sequence: TGTGCCAGCACCCCCGACGGGGGGGGCTCCTACAATGAGCAGTTCTTC. It translates to CASTPDGGGSYNEQFF. Full variable domain (outside the CDR3, taken from reference TRBV9 and TRBJ2-1): DSGVTQTPKHLITATGQRVTLRCSPRSGDLSVYWYQQSLDQGLQFLIQYYNGEERAKGNILERFSAQQFPDLHSELNLSSLELGDSALYFCASTPDGGGSYNEQFFGPGTRLTVL.

This clone showed up just a few times. The V gene is TRBV27, the J gene TRBJ2-1; 11 nucleotides match TRBD2. CDR3 length: 16 residues. The V gene's germline CDR1 is MNHEY and CDR2 SMNVEV (reference sequence). V was clipped by 3 bases and J by 6 bases; unmatched bases: 7. The CDR3 is CASSFLWTSGFNEQFF. The CDR3 DNA reads TGTGCCAGCAGTTTTCTGTGGACTAGCGGGTTCAATGAGCAGTTCTTC.

The J gene is TRBJ2-2, the V gene TRBV5-6; the D gene is possibly TRBD2 (6 bases). This CDR3 comprises 14 residues. The germline V and J ends were trimmed by 0 bases and 6 bases, with 9 bases remaining between them. Germline values: CDR1 SGHDT, CDR2 YYEEEE. CDR3 sequence reads: CASSLAGAPGELFF. CDR3 sequence (DNA): TGTGCCAGCAGCTTGGCGGGAGCGCCCGGGGAGCTGTTTTTT.